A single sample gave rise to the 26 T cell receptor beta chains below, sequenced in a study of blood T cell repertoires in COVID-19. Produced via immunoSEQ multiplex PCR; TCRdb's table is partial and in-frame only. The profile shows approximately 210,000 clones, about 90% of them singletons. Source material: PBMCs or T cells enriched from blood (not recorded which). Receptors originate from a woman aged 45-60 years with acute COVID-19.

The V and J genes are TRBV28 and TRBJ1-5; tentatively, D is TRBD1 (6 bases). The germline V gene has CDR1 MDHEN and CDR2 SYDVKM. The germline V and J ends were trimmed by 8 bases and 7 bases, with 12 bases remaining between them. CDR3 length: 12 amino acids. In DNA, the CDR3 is TGTGCCAGCGTTACAGGGTCCCAGCCCCAGCATTTT. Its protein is CASVTGSQPQHF.

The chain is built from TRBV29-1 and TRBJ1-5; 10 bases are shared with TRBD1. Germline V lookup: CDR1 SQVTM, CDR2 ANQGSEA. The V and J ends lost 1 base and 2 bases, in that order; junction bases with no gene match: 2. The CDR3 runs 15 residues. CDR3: CSVEGTGGGNQPQHF. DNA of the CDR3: TGCAGCGTTGAAGGGACAGGGGGAGGCAATCAGCCCCAGCATTTT.

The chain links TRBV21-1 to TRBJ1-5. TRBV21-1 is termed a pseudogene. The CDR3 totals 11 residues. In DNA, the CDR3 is TGTGCCAGCAGACTGAATCAGCCCCAGCATTTT. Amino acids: CASRLNQPQHF.

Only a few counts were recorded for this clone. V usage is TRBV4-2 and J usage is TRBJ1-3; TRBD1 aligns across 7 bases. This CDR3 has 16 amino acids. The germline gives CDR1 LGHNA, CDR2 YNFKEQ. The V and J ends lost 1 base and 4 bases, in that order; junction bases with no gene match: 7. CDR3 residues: CASSQVGQFLGNTIYF. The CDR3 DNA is TGTGCCAGCAGCCAAGTGGGACAGTTCCTCGGAAACACCATATATTTT.

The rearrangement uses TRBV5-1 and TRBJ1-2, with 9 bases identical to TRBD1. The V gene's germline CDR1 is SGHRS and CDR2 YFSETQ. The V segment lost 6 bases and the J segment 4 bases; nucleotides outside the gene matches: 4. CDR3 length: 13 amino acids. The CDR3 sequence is CASTTGGSYGYTF. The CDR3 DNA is TGCGCCAGCACGACAGGGGGTAGCTATGGCTACACCTTC. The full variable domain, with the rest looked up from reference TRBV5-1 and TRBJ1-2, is KAGVTQTPRYLIKTRGQQVTLSCSPISGHRSVSWYQQTPGQGLQFLFEYFSETQRNKGNFPGRFSGRQFSNSRSEMNVSTLELGDSALYLCASTTGGSYGYTFGSGTRLTVV.

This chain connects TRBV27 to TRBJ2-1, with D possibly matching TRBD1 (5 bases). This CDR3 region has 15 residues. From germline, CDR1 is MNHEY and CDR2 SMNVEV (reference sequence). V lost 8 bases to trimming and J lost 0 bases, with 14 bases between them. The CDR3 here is CASGPVDSSYNEQFF. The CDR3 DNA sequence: TGTGCCAGCGGCCCTGTAGACAGCTCCTACAATGAGCAGTTCTTC.

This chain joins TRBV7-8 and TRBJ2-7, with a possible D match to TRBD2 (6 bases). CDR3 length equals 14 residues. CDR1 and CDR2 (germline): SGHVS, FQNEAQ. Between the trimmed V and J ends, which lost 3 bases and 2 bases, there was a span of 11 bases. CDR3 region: CASSFGGVPYEQYF. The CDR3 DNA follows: TGTGCCAGCAGCTTCGGGGGAGTCCCCTACGAGCAGTACTTC.

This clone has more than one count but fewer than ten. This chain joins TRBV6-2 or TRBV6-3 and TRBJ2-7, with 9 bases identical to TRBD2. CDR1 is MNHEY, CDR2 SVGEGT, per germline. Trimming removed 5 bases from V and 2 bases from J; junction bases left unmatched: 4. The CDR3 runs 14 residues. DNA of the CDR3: TGTGCCAGCAGTACCCTAGCGGGAACCTACGAGCAGTACTTC. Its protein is CASSTLAGTYEQYF.

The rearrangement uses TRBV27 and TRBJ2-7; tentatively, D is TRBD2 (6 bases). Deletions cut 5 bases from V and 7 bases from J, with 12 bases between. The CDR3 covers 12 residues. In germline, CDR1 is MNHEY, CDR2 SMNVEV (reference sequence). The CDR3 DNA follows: TGTGCCAGCAGTACGGGGACTCTTGAGCAGTACTTC. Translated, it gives CASSTGTLEQYF.

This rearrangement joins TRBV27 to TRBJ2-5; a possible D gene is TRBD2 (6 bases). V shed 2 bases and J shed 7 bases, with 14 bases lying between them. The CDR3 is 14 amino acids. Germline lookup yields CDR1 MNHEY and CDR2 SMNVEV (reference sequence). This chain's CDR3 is CASSLDGGFRTQYF. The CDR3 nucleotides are TGTGCCAGCAGTTTAGACGGGGGTTTCCGGACCCAGTACTTC.

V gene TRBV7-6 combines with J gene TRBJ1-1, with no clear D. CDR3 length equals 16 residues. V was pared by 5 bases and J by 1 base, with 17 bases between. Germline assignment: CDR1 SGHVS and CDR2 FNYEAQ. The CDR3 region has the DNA TGTGCCAGCAGCAAAGACCGGGGTAGGAAGAACACTGAAGCTTTCTTT. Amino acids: CASSKDRGRKNTEAFF.

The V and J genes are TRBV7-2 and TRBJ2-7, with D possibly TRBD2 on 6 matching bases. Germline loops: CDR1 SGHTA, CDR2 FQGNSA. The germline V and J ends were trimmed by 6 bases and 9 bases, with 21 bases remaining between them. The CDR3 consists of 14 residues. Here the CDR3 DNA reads TGTGCCAGCAGTCACCAGCCCGGACTATTCGGGCAGTACTTC. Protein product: CASSHQPGLFGQYF.

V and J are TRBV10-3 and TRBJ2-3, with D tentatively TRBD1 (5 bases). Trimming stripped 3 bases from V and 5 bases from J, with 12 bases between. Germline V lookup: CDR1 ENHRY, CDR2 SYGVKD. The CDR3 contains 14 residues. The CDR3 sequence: CAISDGRAGDTQYF. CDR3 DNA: TGTGCCATCAGTGATGGCAGGGCCGGAGATACGCAGTATTTT.

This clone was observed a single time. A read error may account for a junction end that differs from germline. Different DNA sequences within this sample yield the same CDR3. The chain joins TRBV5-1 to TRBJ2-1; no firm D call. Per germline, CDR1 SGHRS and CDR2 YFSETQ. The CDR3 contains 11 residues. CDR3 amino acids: CASSDNNEQFF. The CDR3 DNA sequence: TGCGCTAGCAGCGACAACAATGAGCAGTTCTTC.

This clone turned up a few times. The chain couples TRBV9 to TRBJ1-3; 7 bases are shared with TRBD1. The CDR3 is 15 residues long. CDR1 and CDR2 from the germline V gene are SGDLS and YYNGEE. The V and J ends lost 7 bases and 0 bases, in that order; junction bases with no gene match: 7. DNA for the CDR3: TGTGCCAGCGGCACACAGGGGACCTCTGGAAACACCATATATTTT. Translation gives CASGTQGTSGNTIYF.

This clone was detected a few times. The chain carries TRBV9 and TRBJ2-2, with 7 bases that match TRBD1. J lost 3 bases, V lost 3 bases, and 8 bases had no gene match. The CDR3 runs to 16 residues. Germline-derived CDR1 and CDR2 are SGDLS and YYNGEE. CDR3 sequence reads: CASSGAGGKHTGELFF. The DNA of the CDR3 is TGTGCCAGCAGCGGAGCAGGGGGAAAACACACCGGGGAGCTGTTTTTT.

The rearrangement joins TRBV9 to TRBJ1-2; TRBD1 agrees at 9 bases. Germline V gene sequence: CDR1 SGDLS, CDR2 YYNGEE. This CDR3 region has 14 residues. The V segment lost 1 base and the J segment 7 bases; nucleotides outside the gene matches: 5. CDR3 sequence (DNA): TGTGCCAGCAGCGTACTTGGGACAGGGAGTGGCTACACCTTC. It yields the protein CASSVLGTGSGYTF. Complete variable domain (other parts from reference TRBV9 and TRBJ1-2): DSGVTQTPKHLITATGQRVTLRCSPRSGDLSVYWYQQSLDQGLQFLIQYYNGEERAKGNILERFSAQQFPDLHSELNLSSLELGDSALYFCASSVLGTGSGYTFGSGTRLTVV.

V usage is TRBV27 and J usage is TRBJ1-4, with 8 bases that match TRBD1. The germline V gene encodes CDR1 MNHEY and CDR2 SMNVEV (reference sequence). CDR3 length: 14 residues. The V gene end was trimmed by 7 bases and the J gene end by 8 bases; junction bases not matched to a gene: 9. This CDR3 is CASKIRGREEKLFF. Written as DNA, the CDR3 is TGTGCCAGCAAGATCAGGGGGCGCGAGGAAAAACTGTTTTTT.

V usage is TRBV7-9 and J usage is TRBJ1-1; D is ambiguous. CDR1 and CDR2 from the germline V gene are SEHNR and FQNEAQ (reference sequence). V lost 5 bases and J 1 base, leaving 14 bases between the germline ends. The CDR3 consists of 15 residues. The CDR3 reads CASSRGGGRNTEAFF. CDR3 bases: TGTGCCAGCAGCCGGGGAGGAGGAAGGAACACTGAAGCTTTCTTT.

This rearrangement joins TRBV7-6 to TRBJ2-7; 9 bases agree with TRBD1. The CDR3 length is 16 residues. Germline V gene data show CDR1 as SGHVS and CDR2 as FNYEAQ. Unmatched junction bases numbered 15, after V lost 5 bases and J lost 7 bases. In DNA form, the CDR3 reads TGTGCCAGCAGCCAATTAGGGGGGACAGGGAGGCGTGAGCAGTACTTC. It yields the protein CASSQLGGTGRREQYF.

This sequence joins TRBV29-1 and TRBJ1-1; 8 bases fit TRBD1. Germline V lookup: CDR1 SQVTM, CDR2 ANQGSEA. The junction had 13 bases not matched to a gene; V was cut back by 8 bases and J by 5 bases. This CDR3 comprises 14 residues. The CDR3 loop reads CSFSSGTGGTEAFF. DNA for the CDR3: TGCAGCTTTTCCTCCGGGACAGGAGGGACTGAAGCTTTCTTT.

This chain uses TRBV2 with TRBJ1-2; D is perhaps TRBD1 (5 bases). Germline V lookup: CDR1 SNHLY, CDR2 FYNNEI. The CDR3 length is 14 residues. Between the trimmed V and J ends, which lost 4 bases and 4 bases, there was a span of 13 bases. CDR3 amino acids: CASSGQGRSYGYTF. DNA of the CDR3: TGTGCCAGCAGTGGTCAGGGTAGGAGCTATGGCTACACCTTC.

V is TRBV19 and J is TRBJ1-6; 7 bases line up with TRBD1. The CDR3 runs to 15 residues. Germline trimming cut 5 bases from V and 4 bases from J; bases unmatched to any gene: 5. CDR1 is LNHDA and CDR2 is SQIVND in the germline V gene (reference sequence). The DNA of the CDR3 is TGTGCCAGTAGTCGGGGACAGCAATATAATTCACCCCTCCACTTT. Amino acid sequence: CASSRGQQYNSPLHF.

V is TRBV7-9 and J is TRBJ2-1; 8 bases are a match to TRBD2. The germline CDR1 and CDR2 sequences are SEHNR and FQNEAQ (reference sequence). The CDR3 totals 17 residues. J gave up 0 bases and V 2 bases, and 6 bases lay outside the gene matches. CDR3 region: CASSLSSGAGSYNEQFF. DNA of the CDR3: TGTGCCAGCAGCTTAAGTAGCGGGGCGGGCTCCTACAATGAGCAGTTCTTC. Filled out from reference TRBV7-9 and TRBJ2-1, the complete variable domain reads DTGVSQNPRHKITKRGQNVTFRCDPISEHNRLYWYRQTLGQGPEFLTYFQNEAQLEKSRLLSDRFSAERPKGSFSTLEIQRTEQGDSAMYLCASSLSSGAGSYNEQFFGPGTRLTVL.

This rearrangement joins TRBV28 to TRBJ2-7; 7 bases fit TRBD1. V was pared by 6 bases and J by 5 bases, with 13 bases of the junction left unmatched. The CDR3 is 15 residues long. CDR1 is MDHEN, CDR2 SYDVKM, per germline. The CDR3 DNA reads TGTGCCAGCAGCTCGCGTTGGGGGACAGTCCACGAGCAGTACTTC. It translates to CASSSRWGTVHEQYF.

In DNA, the CDR3 is TGCGCCAGCAGCTTGGCCGCGGGTATCACAGATACGCAGTATTTT. It specifies CASSLAAGITDTQYF. This chain links TRBV5-1 with TRBJ2-3, with D perhaps matching TRBD2 (5 bases). This CDR3 comprises 15 residues. Between the trimmed V and J ends, which lost 0 bases and 2 bases, there was a span of 10 bases. In germline, CDR1 is SGHRS, CDR2 YFSETQ.